Listed here is a single T cell receptor beta chain. Its antigen is not identified. All participating donors were Caucasian adults from Nashville, Tennessee. Division of CD4+ cells produced a CD45RA+ naive subset and a CD45RA-negative memory subset. The method was immunoSEQ multiplex PCR; TCRdb's version includes in-frame clones alone and lacks a portion of them. In the table there are under 550,000 clones, 90% to 97% of which are singletons. The CDR3 is 12 amino acids. Deletions cut 3 bases from V and 6 bases from J, with 8 bases between. Germline assignment: CDR1 MGHRA and CDR2 YSYEKL. The data are from a study of shared clonotypes between healthy human individuals. Study-wide results and caveats: Naive CD4 clonotype sharing across a few donors was 4% to 5.5%.

This clonotype originated in a woman aged 30 to 39 in good health. The gene calls are TRBV4-1 and TRBJ1-1, with D uncertain. The sample consisted of naive CD4+ T cells sorted from blood. Subset reported: CD45RA+ positively selected. This chain's CDR3 is CASSHPPAEAFF. The CDR3 coding sequence is TGCGCCAGCAGCCATCCCCCCGCTGAAGCTTTCTTT.